This T cell receptor beta chain was sequenced for a study of blood T cell repertoires in COVID-19. Study at large: Samples of COVID-19 (acute and convalescent) were obtained from the United States, Italy and Spain. Sources were T cells, B-cell-depleted T cells, or PBMCs; the material itself was cDNA or gDNA.

In the authors' workflow: By means of reference gene primer amplification, nucleated cell counts were estimated. The protocol was immunoSEQ multiplex PCR, while the TCRdb copy is restricted to in-frame clones and leaves out a portion. V and J calls and clone size follow that table, whereas D and trimming were derived from the DNA. The sample consists of about 240,000 clones, approximately 85% of them appearing once. V gave up 2 bases and J gave up 5 bases; unmatched junction bases: 2. The germline V gene has CDR1 MNHEY and CDR2 SVGEGT. The CDR3 covers 14 residues. Sequenced sample: peripheral blood. This TCR derives from a man aged 80 or over with acute or convalescent COVID-19. The chain couples TRBV6-2 or TRBV6-3 to TRBJ2-5; the match to TRBD1 covers 10 bases. CDR3 loop: CASSYLTGGETQYF. The DNA of the CDR3 is TGTGCCAGCAGTTACCTGACAGGGGGCGAGACCCAGTACTTC.